The TCR beta chain described here comes from a study of blood T cells in healthy people across ages. This clonotype has ten or more counts. V was clipped by 5 bases and J by 2 bases, with 12 bases between them. Germline assignment: CDR1 WSHSY and CDR2 SAAADI. This CDR3 comprises 14 residues. The use of a sample-barcoded 5' primer and a J-beta primer mix characterized a second PCR of about 6 to 12 cycles. TCRdb itself ran the 5' RACE reads through MiXCR, one entry per CDR3 protein. The sample has over 700,000 distinct CDR3 sequences, roughly 25% seen once. The data also belong to a second study, concerning T cells of mothers and their children.

The source of this sequence is a boy aged 10-17 years in good health. The V and J genes are TRBV10-2 and TRBJ2-5; D gene uncertain. The sample consisted of blood. This CDR3 reads CASSRAGPQETQYF. The CDR3 bases are TGCGCCAGCAGTAGGGCAGGACCACAAGAGACCCAGTACTTC.